These T cell receptor beta chains were read from a single sample in a study of preoperative IRX-2 immunotherapy in early breast cancer. Only in-frame clones appear in the TCRdb table, and some are missing; sequencing was by immunoSEQ multiplex PCR. The sample shows some 32,000 clones, under 85% of them seen only once. The sample here was lymph node tissue, taken from a patient treated with IRX-2 immunotherapy. These receptors were taken from a human donor with breast cancer. Each CDR3 is given with its conserved first and last residue. Each record gives: CDR3 DNA, CDR3 protein, clone size, CDR3 length, D gene, V gene, J gene. The D gene is left open where the match is weak. Clone size, where shown, is once, few, many, or a class for clones that have expanded.

cdr3_nt: TGCGCCAGCAGCGGGCGACAGGGGACAGATACGCAGTATTTT
cdr3_aa: CASSGRQGTDTQYF
clone_size: -
cdr3_length: 14
d_call: TRBD1
v_call: TRBV5-1
j_call: TRBJ2-3

cdr3_nt: TGCAGCGCAAGTATACAGGGGGCCAAAAACATTCAGTACTTC
cdr3_aa: CSASIQGAKNIQYF
clone_size: -
cdr3_length: 14
d_call: TRBD1
v_call: TRBV29-1
j_call: TRBJ2-4

cdr3_nt: TGTGCCAGTAGTATAGATTGGGGGGCCTCCTACAATGAGCAGTTCTTC
cdr3_aa: CASSIDWGASYNEQFF
clone_size: few
cdr3_length: 16
d_call: -
v_call: TRBV19
j_call: TRBJ2-1

cdr3_nt: TGTGCCAGCAGTACCAGACAGGGTCCCACCGGGGAGCTGTTTTTT
cdr3_aa: CASSTRQGPTGELFF
clone_size: -
cdr3_length: 15
d_call: TRBD1
v_call: TRBV6-9
j_call: TRBJ2-2

cdr3_nt: TGTGCCAGCTCACAGTACGTCCCGGGAGGCCCCTACAATGAGCAGTTCTTC
cdr3_aa: CASSQYVPGGPYNEQFF
clone_size: -
cdr3_length: 17
d_call: TRBD2
v_call: TRBV18
j_call: TRBJ2-1

cdr3_nt: TGTGCCAGTAAAATAGCGGGGGCTCAAGAGACCCAGTACTTC
cdr3_aa: CASKIAGAQETQYF
clone_size: -
cdr3_length: 14
d_call: TRBD2
v_call: TRBV19
j_call: TRBJ2-5

cdr3_nt: TGCGCCAGCAGAGGGGCGGGATACGAGCAGTACTTC
cdr3_aa: CASRGAGYEQYF
clone_size: -
cdr3_length: 12
d_call: -
v_call: TRBV10-2
j_call: TRBJ2-7

cdr3_nt: TGTGCCAGCAGTCTCGGGACAGAGTATAATTCACCCCTCCACTTT
cdr3_aa: CASSLGTEYNSPLHF
clone_size: -
cdr3_length: 15
d_call: TRBD1
v_call: TRBV28
j_call: TRBJ1-6

cdr3_nt: TGTGCCTGGACTGGCGGAGTTGAAGCTAACTATGGCTACACCTTC
cdr3_aa: CAWTGGVEANYGYTF
clone_size: -
cdr3_length: 15
d_call: -
v_call: TRBV30
j_call: TRBJ1-2

cdr3_nt: TGTGCCAGCTCCCCCATTCCGGGATTGAGAAGCTACGAGCAGTACTTC
cdr3_aa: CASSPIPGLRSYEQYF
clone_size: -
cdr3_length: 16
d_call: -
v_call: TRBV18
j_call: TRBJ2-7

cdr3_nt: TGTGCCAGCAGTTACCCGGGGGGGAGCACTGAAGCTTTCTTT
cdr3_aa: CASSYPGGSTEAFF
clone_size: -
cdr3_length: 14
d_call: -
v_call: TRBV6-8
j_call: TRBJ1-1

cdr3_nt: TGTGCCAGCACACACAACAGGGTAACAGATACGCAGTATTTT
cdr3_aa: CASTHNRVTDTQYF
clone_size: -
cdr3_length: 14
d_call: -
v_call: TRBV27
j_call: TRBJ2-3

cdr3_nt: TGTGCCAGCAGAGGGACAGGGGAAAACACCGGGGAGCTGTTTTTT
cdr3_aa: CASRGTGENTGELFF
clone_size: -
cdr3_length: 15
d_call: TRBD1
v_call: TRBV27
j_call: TRBJ2-2

cdr3_nt: TGCAGCGTTGTGGTAACGGCAGGGGATGAAGCTTTCTTT
cdr3_aa: CSVVVTAGDEAFF
clone_size: few
cdr3_length: 13
d_call: -
v_call: TRBV29-1
j_call: TRBJ1-1

cdr3_nt: TGTGCCAGCAGTTTTGGTGCCCACGAGCAGTACTTC
cdr3_aa: CASSFGAHEQYF
clone_size: -
cdr3_length: 12
d_call: -
v_call: TRBV28
j_call: TRBJ2-7

cdr3_nt: TGCGCCAGCAGCCCCGGGACAGGGGTCGACTATGGCTACACCTTC
cdr3_aa: CASSPGTGVDYGYTF
clone_size: -
cdr3_length: 15
d_call: TRBD1
v_call: TRBV5-1
j_call: TRBJ1-2

cdr3_nt: TGTGCCATCCAGGGGGCTGGGGCCAACGTCCTGACTTTC
cdr3_aa: CAIQGAGANVLTF
clone_size: few
cdr3_length: 13
d_call: TRBD1
v_call: TRBV6-8
j_call: TRBJ2-6

cdr3_nt: TGTGCCAGCAGCCGAACTCCTACCTACGAGCAGTACTTC
cdr3_aa: CASSRTPTYEQYF
clone_size: -
cdr3_length: 13
d_call: -
v_call: TRBV6-8
j_call: TRBJ2-7

cdr3_nt: TGTGCCACCAGCAGGGGACAGGGGACCACTGAAGCTTTCTTT
cdr3_aa: CATSRGQGTTEAFF
clone_size: few
cdr3_length: 14
d_call: TRBD1
v_call: TRBV15
j_call: TRBJ1-1

cdr3_nt: TGTGCCAGCTCACCCGGACAGGGGGAATCACCCCTCCACTTT
cdr3_aa: CASSPGQGESPLHF
clone_size: once
cdr3_length: 14
d_call: TRBD1
v_call: TRBV18
j_call: TRBJ1-6

cdr3_nt: TGTGCCAGCAGGGCTTTACGGACCGGCTTGGACAGAGCCCATATATATTTT
cdr3_aa: CASRALRTGLDRAHIYF
clone_size: -
cdr3_length: 17
d_call: -
v_call: TRBV2
j_call: TRBJ1-3

cdr3_nt: TGTGCCAGCAGCCCGACCCCGGGGGTCTTGGGGAATGAGCAGTTCTTC
cdr3_aa: CASSPTPGVLGNEQFF
clone_size: -
cdr3_length: 16
d_call: -
v_call: TRBV11-3
j_call: TRBJ2-1

cdr3_nt: TGTGCCAGCAGTTCCCCCTTATACGACAGGGATGGAAACACCATATATTTT
cdr3_aa: CASSSPLYDRDGNTIYF
clone_size: few
cdr3_length: 17
d_call: TRBD1
v_call: TRBV28
j_call: TRBJ1-3

cdr3_nt: TGCAGCGTTGAGGAGCGGTCCCAAGAGACCCAGTACTTC
cdr3_aa: CSVEERSQETQYF
clone_size: -
cdr3_length: 13
d_call: -
v_call: TRBV29-1
j_call: TRBJ2-5

cdr3_nt: TGTGCCAGCTCACAATCCCTATTAGTCCCCACCTACGAGCAGTACTTC
cdr3_aa: CASSQSLLVPTYEQYF
clone_size: -
cdr3_length: 16
d_call: -
v_call: TRBV18
j_call: TRBJ2-7

cdr3_nt: TGTGCCAGCAGCCTGGGGAGCGGGTATTACAATGAGCAGTTCTTC
cdr3_aa: CASSLGSGYYNEQFF
clone_size: -
cdr3_length: 15
d_call: -
v_call: TRBV7-5
j_call: TRBJ2-1

cdr3_nt: TGTGCCAGCTCACCCGAGGCTGGGGCCAACGTCCTGACTTTC
cdr3_aa: CASSPEAGANVLTF
clone_size: once
cdr3_length: 14
d_call: -
v_call: TRBV18
j_call: TRBJ2-6

cdr3_nt: TGTGCCAGTAGTATGGACCCCTACGAGCAGTACTTC
cdr3_aa: CASSMDPYEQYF
clone_size: few
cdr3_length: 12
d_call: -
v_call: TRBV19
j_call: TRBJ2-7

cdr3_nt: TGTGCCTGGAACCCAGGGGACGGGCAGTACTTC
cdr3_aa: CAWNPGDGQYF
clone_size: -
cdr3_length: 11
d_call: -
v_call: TRBV30
j_call: TRBJ2-7

cdr3_nt: TGCGCCAGCAGTCAATCAATAGGCGGGGCGAGGACTGAAGCTTTCTTT
cdr3_aa: CASSQSIGGARTEAFF
clone_size: -
cdr3_length: 16
d_call: -
v_call: TRBV23-1
j_call: TRBJ1-1

cdr3_nt: TGTGCCATCGGGTGGACGAACACTGAAGCTTTCTTT
cdr3_aa: CAIGWTNTEAFF
clone_size: -
cdr3_length: 12
d_call: -
v_call: TRBV10-3
j_call: TRBJ1-1

cdr3_nt: TGTGCCACCACGAGGGGAGATACGCAGTATTTT
cdr3_aa: CATTRGDTQYF
clone_size: few
cdr3_length: 11
d_call: -
v_call: TRBV19
j_call: TRBJ2-3

cdr3_nt: TGTGCCAGCAGCGACAGGGGCTACAACACCGGGGAGCTGTTTTTT
cdr3_aa: CASSDRGYNTGELFF
clone_size: -
cdr3_length: 15
d_call: TRBD1
v_call: TRBV7-2
j_call: TRBJ2-2

cdr3_nt: TGTGCCAGCAGACGGGACAGGTACAATGAGCAGTTCTTC
cdr3_aa: CASRRDRYNEQFF
clone_size: few
cdr3_length: 13
d_call: TRBD1
v_call: TRBV27
j_call: TRBJ2-1

cdr3_nt: TGTGCCAGCAGCTTACCTCCCAAGGGTACGCAGTATTTT
cdr3_aa: CASSLPPKGTQYF
clone_size: -
cdr3_length: 13
d_call: -
v_call: TRBV7-2
j_call: TRBJ2-3

cdr3_nt: TGTGCCAGCAGCTGGACAGATGAAAAACTGTTTTTT
cdr3_aa: CASSWTDEKLFF
clone_size: -
cdr3_length: 12
d_call: -
v_call: TRBV6-8
j_call: TRBJ1-4

cdr3_nt: TGTGCCAGTAGTAGAGACCGGGAATCCGAGCAGTACTTC
cdr3_aa: CASSRDRESEQYF
clone_size: -
cdr3_length: 13
d_call: -
v_call: TRBV19
j_call: TRBJ2-7

cdr3_nt: TGTGCCAGCAGCGGAACCGGGACAACTGGAAACACCATATATTTT
cdr3_aa: CASSGTGTTGNTIYF
clone_size: -
cdr3_length: 15
d_call: -
v_call: TRBV9
j_call: TRBJ1-3

cdr3_nt: TGTGCCAGCAGCCCCGACAGACTAAACACCATATATTTT
cdr3_aa: CASSPDRLNTIYF
clone_size: -
cdr3_length: 13
d_call: -
v_call: TRBV28
j_call: TRBJ1-3

cdr3_nt: TGTGCCAGCTCAAACTCAGGAAGGGGGCATGAAAAACTGTTTTTT
cdr3_aa: CASSNSGRGHEKLFF
clone_size: once
cdr3_length: 15
d_call: TRBD1
v_call: TRBV18
j_call: TRBJ1-4

cdr3_nt: TGCGCCAGCAGCCAAGATTCGGCTAGCGGAGCTTACAATGAGCAGTTCTTC
cdr3_aa: CASSQDSASGAYNEQFF
clone_size: -
cdr3_length: 17
d_call: TRBD2
v_call: TRBV4-1
j_call: TRBJ2-1

cdr3_nt: TGCGCCAGCAGAGGACAGGTTCGGAACACTGAAGCTTTCTTT
cdr3_aa: CASRGQVRNTEAFF
clone_size: once
cdr3_length: 14
d_call: TRBD1
v_call: TRBV5-1
j_call: TRBJ1-1

cdr3_nt: TGTGCCAGCAGTTTAAGCAAAGTTGGAAACACCATATATTTT
cdr3_aa: CASSLSKVGNTIYF
clone_size: -
cdr3_length: 14
d_call: -
v_call: TRBV28
j_call: TRBJ1-3

cdr3_nt: TGTGCCAGCAGTTTAGGGACCGCGTATCAGCCCCAGCATTTT
cdr3_aa: CASSLGTAYQPQHF
clone_size: -
cdr3_length: 14
d_call: -
v_call: TRBV28
j_call: TRBJ1-5

cdr3_nt: TGTGCCAGCAGTTACGCAACTAGCGGGGGGAGGACAGATACGCAGTATTTT
cdr3_aa: CASSYATSGGRTDTQYF
clone_size: -
cdr3_length: 17
d_call: TRBD2
v_call: TRBV6-8
j_call: TRBJ2-3

cdr3_nt: TGCGCCAGCAGTTTAGACAGGGGAATCTATGGCTACACCTTC
cdr3_aa: CASSLDRGIYGYTF
clone_size: -
cdr3_length: 14
d_call: TRBD1
v_call: TRBV5-1
j_call: TRBJ1-2

cdr3_nt: TGTGCCAGCAGGTCGGACGTCCAAAAAGAGACCCAGTACTTC
cdr3_aa: CASRSDVQKETQYF
clone_size: -
cdr3_length: 14
d_call: -
v_call: TRBV28
j_call: TRBJ2-5

cdr3_nt: TGTGCCAGCAGTTTGCTAGCGGGAGGGCCGCAGCAGTTCTTC
cdr3_aa: CASSLLAGGPQQFF
clone_size: -
cdr3_length: 14
d_call: TRBD2
v_call: TRBV28
j_call: TRBJ2-1

cdr3_nt: TGTGCCTGGAGGAGCACACTAGTGAACACCGGGGAGCTGTTTTTT
cdr3_aa: CAWRSTLVNTGELFF
clone_size: -
cdr3_length: 15
d_call: -
v_call: TRBV30
j_call: TRBJ2-2

cdr3_nt: TGTGCCAGCAAAAGGTCCACTCCAAAAAAAGCTAACTATGGCTACACCTTC
cdr3_aa: CASKRSTPKKANYGYTF
clone_size: -
cdr3_length: 17
d_call: -
v_call: TRBV12-5
j_call: TRBJ1-2

cdr3_nt: TGCAGCGTTCGGGGGGTGACTTTCTACGAGCAGTACTTC
cdr3_aa: CSVRGVTFYEQYF
clone_size: -
cdr3_length: 13
d_call: TRBD2
v_call: TRBV29-1
j_call: TRBJ2-7

cdr3_nt: TGTGCCAGCAGATTAGCGGGCGTCCAAGAGACCCAGTACTTC
cdr3_aa: CASRLAGVQETQYF
clone_size: -
cdr3_length: 14
d_call: TRBD2
v_call: TRBV6-8
j_call: TRBJ2-5